The clone carrying this T cell receptor beta chain was counted many times. What it recognizes is unknown. CDR1 is KGHSH, CDR2 LQKENI, per germline. This CDR3 region has 18 residues. V dropped 3 bases and J dropped 2 bases, with 20 bases sitting between them. The data belong to a study of early T cells in non-severe SARS-CoV-2 infection. Background on the study: Chains stayed unpaired after sequencing of bulk RNA from unsorted whole blood. Study-level results: A preference for anti-spike CD8 responses marked VDJdb matching, which missed private and CD4 specificities.

The library protocol tagged individual cDNA molecules with unique molecular identifiers. Via MiXCR, TCRdb re-called the 5' RACE reads, giving one row per CDR3 protein. This sample carries about 62,000 distinct CDR3 sequences, around 9.9% of them seen once, and the ten largest clones take 1.2%. Sequencing was carried out using whole blood. The rearrangement links TRBV18 to TRBJ2-1, with D perhaps TRBD1 (6 bases). The receptor comes from an adult who was a healthcare worker with PCR-confirmed SARS-CoV-2 infection or an uninfected control (not recorded which). The CDR3: CASSPMSNRVMTYNEQFF. CDR3 sequence (DNA): TGTGCCAGCTCACCGATGTCGAACAGGGTTATGACCTACAATGAGCAGTTCTTC.